The 6 T cell receptor beta chains given below trace back to one sample, sequenced in a study of beta chain features in type 1 diabetes (dated 2018 in TCRdb). Study-wide findings and limitations: A moderate but significant shortening of TCRB CDR3 length was observed in type 1 diabetes patients in all four CD4+ subsets.

Antigens of these TCRs are unknown. Libraries were built with the immunoSEQ multiplex PCR assay. The High Capacity cDNA Reverse Transcription Kit was used to reverse transcribe all of the isolated RNA, meaning that expressed TCRB transcripts were what got sequenced. TCRdb limited this immuneACCESS table to in-frame rearrangements with V and J called. A share of clones is missing; checked studies link under half to unresolved V genes, and the rest is unexplained. The sample contains around 260,000 clones, around 24% of them found a single time. The leading ten clones occupy around 0.012% of the sample. Sequences were obtained from naive CD4+ T cells from blood. Taken with the paper, the label for cell subset or site translates to: true naive CD4+ T cells. These receptors were collected from a woman in her 30s with type 1 diabetes.

This clone has only a few counts. This chain links TRBV7-9 with TRBJ2-6; unclear D gene. This CDR3 is built from 13 residues. CDR1 and CDR2 from the germline V gene are SEHNR and FQNEAQ (reference sequence). The V and J ends lost 11 bases and 0 bases respectively, with 8 bases between them. The CDR3 region is CAGDFSGANVLTF. DNA of the CDR3: TGTGCCGGCGACTTCTCTGGGGCCAACGTCCTGACTTTC.

The chain combines TRBV5-4 with TRBJ2-2; TRBD2 agrees at 13 bases. The CDR3 consists of 16 residues. Germline CDR1 SGHNT, CDR2 YYREEE (reference sequence). Trimming removed 2 bases from V and 6 bases from J; junction bases left unmatched: 4. CDR3 sequence: CASSLRTSGSAGELFF. The CDR3 nucleotides read TGTGCCAGCAGCTTACGGACTAGCGGGAGTGCCGGGGAGCTGTTTTTT. The full variable domain, in which reference TRBV5-4 and TRBJ2-2 provide the parts outside the CDR3, is ETGVTQSPTHLIKTRGQQVTLRCSSQSGHNTVSWYQQALGQGPQFIFQYYREEENGRGNFPPRFSGLQFPNYSSELNVNALELDDSALYLCASSLRTSGSAGELFFGEGSRLTVL.

Only a few counts were recorded for this clone. This CDR3 reads CASSFSTGESNQPQHF. Here the CDR3 DNA reads TGTGCCAGCAGTTTCTCGACAGGGGAGAGCAATCAGCCCCAGCATTTT. This chain links TRBV28 with TRBJ1-5; 8 bases align to TRBD1. The trim removed 3 bases at V and 1 base at J, leaving 5 bases unmatched. Germline V gene sequence: CDR1 MDHEN, CDR2 SYDVKM. The CDR3 covers 16 residues. The variable domain in full, with the rest retrieved from reference TRBV28 and TRBJ1-5, is DVKVTQSSRYLVKRTGEKVFLECVQDMDHENMFWYRQDPGLGLRLIYFSYDVKMKEKGDIPEGYSVSREKKERFSLILESASTNQTSMYLCASSFSTGESNQPQHFGDGTRLSIL.

The rearrangement links TRBV5-6 to TRBJ2-1; 7 bases fit TRBD2. CDR1 is SGHDT, CDR2 YYEEEE, per germline. This CDR3 is 15 amino acids long. V dropped 6 bases and J dropped 0; count of bases not matched to a gene: 6. CDR3 region: CASTWGGGSYNEQFF. DNA for the CDR3: TGTGCCAGCACCTGGGGGGGAGGCTCCTACAATGAGCAGTTCTTC.

V and J are TRBV9 and TRBJ1-1, with TRBD1 matching over 8 bases. Germline V gene data show CDR1 as SGDLS and CDR2 as YYNGEE. With 3 bases clipped from V and 4 bases from J, the junction kept 8 bases outside the gene matches. The CDR3 covers 15 residues. CDR3 in DNA: TGTGCCAGCAGCGCAGAAACAGGGGGATTCACTGAAGCTTTCTTT. Translating it yields CASSAETGGFTEAFF.

This clone was counted only a few times. The chain links TRBV13 to TRBJ2-5; TRBD1 matches 8 bases. Losses at the gene ends were 5 bases for V and 3 bases for J; bases not matched to a gene: 2. In germline, CDR1 is PRHDT, CDR2 FYEKMQ (reference sequence). This CDR3 contains 13 residues. The CDR3 loop reads CASSRTGKETQYF. Written as DNA, the CDR3 is TGTGCCAGCAGCCGGACAGGGAAAGAGACCCAGTACTTC. The entire variable domain, with the rest obtained from reference TRBV13 and TRBJ2-5, is as follows: AAGVIQSPRHLIKEKRETATLKCYPIPRHDTVYWYQQGPGQDPQFLISFYEKMQSDKGSIPDRFSAQQFSDYHSELNMSSLELGDSALYFCASSRTGKETQYFGPGTRLLVL.